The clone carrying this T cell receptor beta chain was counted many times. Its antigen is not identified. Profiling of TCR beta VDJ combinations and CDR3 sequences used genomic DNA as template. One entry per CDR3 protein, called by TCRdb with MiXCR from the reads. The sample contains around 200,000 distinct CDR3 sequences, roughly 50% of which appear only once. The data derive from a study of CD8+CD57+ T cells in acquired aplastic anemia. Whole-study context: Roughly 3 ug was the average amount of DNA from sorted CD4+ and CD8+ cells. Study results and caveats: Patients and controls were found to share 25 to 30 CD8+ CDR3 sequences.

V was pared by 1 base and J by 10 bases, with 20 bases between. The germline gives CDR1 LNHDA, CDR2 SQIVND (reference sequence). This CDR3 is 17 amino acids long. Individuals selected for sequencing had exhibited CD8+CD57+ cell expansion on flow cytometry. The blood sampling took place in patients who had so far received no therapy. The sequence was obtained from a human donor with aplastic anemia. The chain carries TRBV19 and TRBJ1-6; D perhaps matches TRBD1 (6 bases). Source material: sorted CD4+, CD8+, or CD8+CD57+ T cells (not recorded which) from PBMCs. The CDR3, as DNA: TGTGCCAGTAGTATAGGAGCGGGGGCCTCGGAATTGTCACCCCTCCACTTT. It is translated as CASSIGAGASELSPLHF. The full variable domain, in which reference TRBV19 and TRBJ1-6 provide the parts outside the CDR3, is DGGITQSPKYLFRKEGQNVTLSCEQNLNHDAMYWYRQDPGQGLRLIYYSQIVNDFQKGDIAEGYSVSREKKESFPLTVTSAQKNPTAFYLCASSIGAGASELSPLHFGNGTRLTVT.